The 8 T cell receptor beta chains in this list originate from one sample, sequenced in a study of blood T cell repertoires in COVID-19. Here immunoSEQ multiplex PCR was the method, and the copy in TCRdb shows in-frame clones only, minus some. The table has 200,000 to 250,000 clones, around 87% seen once. The specimen sequenced was PBMCs or T cells enriched from blood (not recorded which). The source is a woman aged 25-40 years with acute COVID-19.

CDR3 sequence: CASSSSRAGEKLFF. The CDR3 nucleotides read TGTGCCAGCAGTTCAAGCAGGGCGGGAGAAAAACTGTTTTTT. The chain recombines TRBV28 with TRBJ1-4, with TRBD1 as a possible D gene (5 bases). Trimming stripped 4 bases from V and 8 bases from J, with 14 bases between. Per germline, CDR1 MDHEN and CDR2 SYDVKM. The CDR3 is 14 residues long.

The rearrangement links TRBV14 to TRBJ2-2; a weak D match, TRBD2 (6 bases). The CDR3 consists of 14 residues. V lost 3 bases, J lost 6 bases, and 11 bases lay in between. Germline V gene sequence: CDR1 SGHDN, CDR2 FVKESK. CDR3 in DNA: TGTGCCAGCAGCCACCGACTAGAAGCCGGGGAGCTGTTTTTT. It yields the protein CASSHRLEAGELFF. The full variable domain, with the rest looked up from reference TRBV14 and TRBJ2-2, is EAGVTQFPSHSVIEKGQTVTLRCDPISGHDNLYWYRRVMGKEIKFLLHFVKESKQDESGMPNNRFLAERTGGTYSTLKVQPAELEDSGVYFCASSHRLEAGELFFGEGSRLTVL.

This sequence joins TRBV2 and TRBJ1-6; 8 bases match TRBD1. There are 13 residues in the CDR3. Germline V gene sequence: CDR1 SNHLY, CDR2 FYNNEI. J lost 11 bases, V lost 7 bases, and 7 bases had no gene match. The CDR3 is CASIDRGRTPLHF. The CDR3 nucleotides are TGTGCCAGCATAGACAGGGGACGGACACCCCTCCACTTT.

This chain joins TRBV11-3 and TRBJ1-1; unclear D gene. This CDR3 is 13 amino acids long. Germline values: CDR1 SGHNT, CDR2 YENEEA. The V gene lost 3 bases and the J gene lost 1 base, with 6 bases spanning the gap. The CDR3 region has the DNA TGTGCCAGCAGCTTGGAGCAGAACACTGAAGCTTTCTTT. Its protein is CASSLEQNTEAFF.

V usage is TRBV18 and J usage is TRBJ2-3, with TRBD2 identical over 11 bases. The germline CDR1 and CDR2 sequences are KGHSH and LQKENI. Unmatched junction bases numbered 18, after V lost 0 bases and J lost 4 bases. This CDR3 spans 21 amino acids. The CDR3 protein is CASSPPVGSGRAEEKADTQYF. CDR3 DNA: TGTGCCAGCTCACCACCGGTGGGTAGCGGGAGGGCCGAAGAAAAAGCAGATACGCAGTATTTT.

The chain recombines TRBV10-3 with TRBJ1-2, with D perhaps TRBD1 (5 bases). Trimming shortened V by 0 bases and J by 4 bases, and 12 bases separated the two germline ends. This CDR3 is built from 15 residues. Per the germline V gene, CDR1 is ENHRY and CDR2 is SYGVKD. The CDR3 nucleotides are TGTGCCATCAGTGAGTCGGATAGGAGGGGCTATGGCTACACCTTC. Translating gives CAISESDRRGYGYTF.

A few counts support this clone. The V call is TRBV29-1, the J call TRBJ1-1; D not certain. V shed 4 bases and J shed 5 bases, with 8 bases lying between them. Per the germline V gene, CDR1 is SQVTM and CDR2 is ANQGSEA. The CDR3 consists of 11 residues. Written as DNA, the CDR3 is TGCAGCGTTGCTCGGGGAACTGAAGCTTTCTTT. Residues: CSVARGTEAFF.

The V gene is TRBV6-2 or TRBV6-3, the J gene TRBJ2-3; the match to TRBD1 covers 8 bases. Germline V gene lookup returns CDR1 MNHEY and CDR2 SVGEGT. The CDR3 covers 16 residues. J lost 2 bases, V lost 2 bases, and 6 bases had no gene match. The CDR3, as DNA: TGTGCCAGCAGTTACCCGACAGGGGAGATCACAGATACGCAGTATTTT. It encodes CASSYPTGEITDTQYF.